This T cell receptor beta chain appears in the sequencing data of a study of T-cell reconstitution after alpha-beta-depleted transplantation in children. The CDR3 runs to 15 residues. Germline V gives CDR1 SGHRS, CDR2 YFSETQ. The ends were cut back, 2 bases at V and 7 bases at J, with 16 bases in the middle. A library of TCRbeta sequences, prepared with unique molecular identifiers, was generated. In TCRdb, the PCR reads were re-called with MiXCR into one record per CDR3 protein. The profile covers 420,000 or so distinct CDR3 sequences, with about a tenth appearing a single time and about 5% taken by the ten largest. This clonotype was recorded at least ten times.

The receptor was derived from a human donor who donated a stem cell graft to a child with acute myeloid leukemia. The sample here was PBMCs from the stem cell graft donor, taken from the stem cell graft. The rearrangement uses TRBV5-1 and TRBJ2-1, with D perhaps being TRBD1 or TRBD2 (5 bases each). CDR3 nucleotide sequence: TGCGCCAGCAGCTTCCTGGGGGACCCAGGAAATGAGCAGTTCTTC. Protein product: CASSFLGDPGNEQFF.